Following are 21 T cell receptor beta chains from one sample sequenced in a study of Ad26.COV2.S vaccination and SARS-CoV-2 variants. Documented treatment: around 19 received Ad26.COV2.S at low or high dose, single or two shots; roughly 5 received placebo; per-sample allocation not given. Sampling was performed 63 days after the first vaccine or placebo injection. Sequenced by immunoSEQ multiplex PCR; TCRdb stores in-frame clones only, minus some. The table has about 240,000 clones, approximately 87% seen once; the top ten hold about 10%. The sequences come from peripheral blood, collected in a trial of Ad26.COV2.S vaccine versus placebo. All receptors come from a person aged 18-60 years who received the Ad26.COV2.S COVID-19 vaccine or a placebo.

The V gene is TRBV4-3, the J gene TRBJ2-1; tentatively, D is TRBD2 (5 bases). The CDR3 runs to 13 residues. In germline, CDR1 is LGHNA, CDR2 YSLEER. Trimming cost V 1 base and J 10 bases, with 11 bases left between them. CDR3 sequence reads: CASSQGSEGEQFF. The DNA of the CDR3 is TGCGCCAGCAGCCAAGGCTCAGAGGGAGAGCAGTTCTTC.

CDR3 nucleotides: TGTGCCACCGCCAGGCAGGCGGCCTACGAGCAGTACTTC. It codes for CATARQAAYEQYF. V gene TRBV12-3 or TRBV12-4 combines with J gene TRBJ2-7, with unresolved D. Trimming pared 10 bases from V and 2 bases from J, leaving 15 bases between. The CDR3 extends over 13 amino acids.

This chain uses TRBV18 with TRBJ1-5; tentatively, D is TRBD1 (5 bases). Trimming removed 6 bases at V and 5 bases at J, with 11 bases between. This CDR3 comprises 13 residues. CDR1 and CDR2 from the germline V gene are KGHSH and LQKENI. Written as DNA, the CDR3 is TGTGCCAGCTCGGACGCAGGGTATCAGCCCCAGCATTTT. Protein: CASSDAGYQPQHF.

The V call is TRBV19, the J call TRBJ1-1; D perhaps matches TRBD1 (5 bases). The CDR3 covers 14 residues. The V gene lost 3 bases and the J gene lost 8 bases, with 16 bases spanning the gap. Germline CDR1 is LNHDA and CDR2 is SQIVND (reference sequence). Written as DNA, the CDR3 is TGTGCCAGTAGTATCGGGTCTCAGGGACTGGAAGCTTTCTTT. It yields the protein CASSIGSQGLEAFF.

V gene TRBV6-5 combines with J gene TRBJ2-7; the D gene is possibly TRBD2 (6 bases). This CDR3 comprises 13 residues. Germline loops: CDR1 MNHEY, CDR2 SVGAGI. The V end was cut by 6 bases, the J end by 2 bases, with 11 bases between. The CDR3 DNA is TGTGCCAGCAGCCCCCCGGGGGCCTACGAGCAGTACTTC. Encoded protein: CASSPPGAYEQYF.

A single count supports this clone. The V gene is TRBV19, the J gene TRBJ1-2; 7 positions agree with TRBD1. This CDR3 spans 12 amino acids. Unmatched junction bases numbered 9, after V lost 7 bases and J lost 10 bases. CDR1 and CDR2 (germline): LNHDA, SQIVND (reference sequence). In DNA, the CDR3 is TGTGCCAGTACCCCGACAGGGAAGGCCTACACCTTC. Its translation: CASTPTGKAYTF.

The CDR3 DNA reads TGTGCCATCAGTGAGGGCTATTTAAACGAGCAGTACTTC. Translated, it gives CAISEGYLNEQYF. The V and J genes are TRBV10-3 and TRBJ2-7; D unclear. The CDR3 spans 13 residues. CDR1 is ENHRY, CDR2 SYGVKD, per germline. With 2 bases removed from V and 5 bases from J, the gap between germline ends came to 10 bases.

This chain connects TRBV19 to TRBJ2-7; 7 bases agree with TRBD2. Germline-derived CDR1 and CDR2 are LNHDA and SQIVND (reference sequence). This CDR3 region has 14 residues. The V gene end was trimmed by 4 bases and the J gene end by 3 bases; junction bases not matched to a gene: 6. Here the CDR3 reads CASSTRTRNYEQYF. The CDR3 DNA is TGTGCCAGTAGTACGAGGACTAGAAACTACGAGCAGTACTTC.

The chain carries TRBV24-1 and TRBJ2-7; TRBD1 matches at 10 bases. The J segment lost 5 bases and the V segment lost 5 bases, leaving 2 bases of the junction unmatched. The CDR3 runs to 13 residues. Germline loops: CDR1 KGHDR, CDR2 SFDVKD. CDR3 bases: TGTGCCACCAGTGTAGGGACAGGGGACGAGCAGTACTTC. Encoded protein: CATSVGTGDEQYF.

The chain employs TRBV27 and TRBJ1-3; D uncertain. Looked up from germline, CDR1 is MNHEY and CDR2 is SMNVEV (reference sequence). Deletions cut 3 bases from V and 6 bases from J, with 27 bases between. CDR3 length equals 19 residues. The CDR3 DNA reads TGTGCCAGCAGTTTCCTTCGGGAGACCTTAACGTTAGGGTTAAACACCATATATTTT. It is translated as CASSFLRETLTLGLNTIYF.

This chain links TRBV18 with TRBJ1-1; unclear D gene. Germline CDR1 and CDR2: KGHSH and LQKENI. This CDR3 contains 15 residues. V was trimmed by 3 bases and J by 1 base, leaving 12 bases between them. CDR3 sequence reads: CASSPPGGENTEAFF. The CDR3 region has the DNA TGTGCCAGCTCACCCCCAGGAGGTGAGAACACTGAAGCTTTCTTT.

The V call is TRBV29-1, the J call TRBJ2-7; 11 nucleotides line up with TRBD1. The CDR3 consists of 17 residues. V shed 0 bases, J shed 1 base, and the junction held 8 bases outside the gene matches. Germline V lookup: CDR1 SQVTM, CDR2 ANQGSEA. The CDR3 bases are TGCAGCGTTGAAGACGGACAGGGGGCGCTTGGGTCCTACGAGCAGTACTTC. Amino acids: CSVEDGQGALGSYEQYF.

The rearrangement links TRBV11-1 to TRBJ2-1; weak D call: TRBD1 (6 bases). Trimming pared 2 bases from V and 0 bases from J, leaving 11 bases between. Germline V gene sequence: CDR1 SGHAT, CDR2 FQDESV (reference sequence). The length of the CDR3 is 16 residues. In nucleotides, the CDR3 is TGTGCCAGCAGCTTATCGCTAGGGGGCTCCTACAATGAGCAGTTCTTC. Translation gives CASSLSLGGSYNEQFF. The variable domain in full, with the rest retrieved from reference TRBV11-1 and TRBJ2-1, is EAEVAQSPRYKITEKSQAVAFWCDPISGHATLYWYRQILGQGPELLVQFQDESVVDDSQLPKDRFSAERLKGVDSTLKIQPAELGDSAMYLCASSLSLGGSYNEQFFGPGTRLTVL.

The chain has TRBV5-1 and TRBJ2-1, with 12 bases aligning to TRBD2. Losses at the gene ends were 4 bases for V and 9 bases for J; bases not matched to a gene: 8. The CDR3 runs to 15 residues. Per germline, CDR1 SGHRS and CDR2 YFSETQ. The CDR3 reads CASSTRTSGDSEQFF. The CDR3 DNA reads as TGCGCCAGCAGCACCCGGACTAGCGGGGATTCTGAGCAGTTCTTC.

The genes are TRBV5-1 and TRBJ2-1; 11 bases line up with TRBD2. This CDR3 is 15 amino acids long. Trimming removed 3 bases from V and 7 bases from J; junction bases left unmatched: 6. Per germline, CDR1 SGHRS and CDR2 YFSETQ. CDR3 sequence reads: CASSSGLAVPNEQFF. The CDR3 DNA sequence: TGCGCCAGCAGCTCGGGACTAGCGGTACCAAATGAGCAGTTCTTC.

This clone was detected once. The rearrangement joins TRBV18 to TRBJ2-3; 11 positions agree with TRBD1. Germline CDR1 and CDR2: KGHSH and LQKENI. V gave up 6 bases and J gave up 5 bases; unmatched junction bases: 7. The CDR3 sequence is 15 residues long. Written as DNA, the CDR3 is TGTGCCAGCTCGCCTGGACAGGGGGCTTTAGATACGCAGTATTTT. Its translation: CASSPGQGALDTQYF. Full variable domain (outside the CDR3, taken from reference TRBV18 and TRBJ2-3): NAGVMQNPRHLVRRRGQEARLRCSPMKGHSHVYWYRQLPEEGLKFMVYLQKENIIDESGMPKERFSAEFPKEGPSILRIQQVVRGDSAAYFCASSPGQGALDTQYFGPGTRLTVL.

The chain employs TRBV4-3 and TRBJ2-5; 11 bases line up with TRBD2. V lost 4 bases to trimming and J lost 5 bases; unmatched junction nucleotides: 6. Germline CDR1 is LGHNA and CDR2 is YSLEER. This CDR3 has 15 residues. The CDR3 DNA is TGCGCCAGCAGCCCCGCGGGACTAGCGGTCGAGACCCAGTACTTC. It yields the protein CASSPAGLAVETQYF.

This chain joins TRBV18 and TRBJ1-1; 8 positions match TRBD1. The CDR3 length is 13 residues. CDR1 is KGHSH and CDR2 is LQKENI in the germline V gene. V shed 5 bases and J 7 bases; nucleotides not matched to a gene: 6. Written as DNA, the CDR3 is TGTGCCAGCTCAGCGGGACAGGCCGTTGAAGCTTTCTTT. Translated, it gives CASSAGQAVEAFF.

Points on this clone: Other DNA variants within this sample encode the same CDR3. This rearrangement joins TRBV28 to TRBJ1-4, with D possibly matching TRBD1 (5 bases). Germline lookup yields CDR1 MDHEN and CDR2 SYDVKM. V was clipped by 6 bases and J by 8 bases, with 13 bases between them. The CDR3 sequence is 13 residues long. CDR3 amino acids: CASRGQGREKLFF. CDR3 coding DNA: TGTGCCAGCAGAGGGCAGGGTAGGGAAAAACTGTTTTTT.

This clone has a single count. CDR3 nucleotides: TGTGCCAGCAGCCAAGTTGGGGAGGGGGGGGCCAACGTCCTGACTTTC. Translated, it gives CASSQVGEGGANVLTF. The V call is TRBV4-2, the J call TRBJ2-6; 7 nucleotides agree with TRBD2. J gave up 4 bases and V 1 base, and 4 bases lay outside the gene matches. Germline values: CDR1 LGHNA, CDR2 YNFKEQ. The CDR3 length is 16 residues.

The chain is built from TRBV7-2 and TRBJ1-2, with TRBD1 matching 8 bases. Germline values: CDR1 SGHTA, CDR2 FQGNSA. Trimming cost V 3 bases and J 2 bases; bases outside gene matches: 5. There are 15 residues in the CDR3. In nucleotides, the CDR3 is TGTGCCAGCAGCTTCACCCAGGGGGCAAACTATGGCTACACCTTC. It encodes CASSFTQGANYGYTF.